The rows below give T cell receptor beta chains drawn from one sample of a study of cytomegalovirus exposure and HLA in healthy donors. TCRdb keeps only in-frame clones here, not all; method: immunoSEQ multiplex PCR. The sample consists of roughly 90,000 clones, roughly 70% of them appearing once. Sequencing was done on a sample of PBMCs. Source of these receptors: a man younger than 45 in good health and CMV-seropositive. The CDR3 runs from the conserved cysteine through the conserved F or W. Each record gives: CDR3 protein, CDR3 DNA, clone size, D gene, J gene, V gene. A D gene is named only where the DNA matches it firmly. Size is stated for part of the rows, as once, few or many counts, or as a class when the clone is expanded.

CDR3aa: CASSLVRGDEQYF; CDR3nt: TGTGCCAGCAGCTTGGTCAGGGGTGACGAGCAGTACTTC; abundance: .; d_gene: .; j_gene: TRBJ2-7; v_gene: TRBV5-6
CDR3aa: CASSQVAGNYGYTF; CDR3nt: TGTGCCAGCAGCCAAGTCGCAGGGAACTATGGCTACACCTTC; abundance: once; d_gene: .; j_gene: TRBJ1-2; v_gene: TRBV14
CDR3aa: CASSRQGGTEAFF; CDR3nt: TGTGCCAGCAGCCGACAGGGGGGAACTGAAGCTTTCTTT; abundance: .; d_gene: TRBD1; j_gene: TRBJ1-1; v_gene: TRBV7-3
CDR3aa: CASSARGGDRNTIYF; CDR3nt: TGTGCCAGCAGCGCCCGGGGGGGGGACCGAAACACCATATATTTT; abundance: .; d_gene: .; j_gene: TRBJ1-3; v_gene: TRBV9
CDR3aa: CASSVLADLYNEQFF; CDR3nt: TGCGCCAGCAGCGTACTAGCGGACCTCTACAATGAGCAGTTCTTC; abundance: .; d_gene: TRBD2; j_gene: TRBJ2-1; v_gene: TRBV5-1
CDR3aa: CASSWSGVNSYEQYF; CDR3nt: TGTGCCAGCAGTTGGTCAGGGGTGAACTCCTACGAGCAGTACTTC; abundance: .; d_gene: .; j_gene: TRBJ2-7; v_gene: TRBV27
CDR3aa: CASSQVPGQMNTEAFF; CDR3nt: TGCGCCAGCAGCCAAGTCCCAGGACAAATGAACACTGAAGCTTTCTTT; abundance: .; d_gene: .; j_gene: TRBJ1-1; v_gene: TRBV4-3
CDR3aa: CASSASGSPYNEQFF; CDR3nt: TGTGCCAGCAGCGCTAGCGGGAGTCCCTACAATGAGCAGTTCTTC; abundance: .; d_gene: TRBD2; j_gene: TRBJ2-1; v_gene: TRBV9
CDR3aa: CASSVAGGSYNEQFF; CDR3nt: TGTGCCAGCAGCGTAGCGGGAGGTTCCTACAATGAGCAGTTCTTC; abundance: .; d_gene: TRBD2; j_gene: TRBJ2-1; v_gene: TRBV9
CDR3aa: CASSLAAGQGMRSGANVLTF; CDR3nt: TGTGCCAGCAGTTTGGCTGCGGGACAGGGAATGCGCTCTGGGGCCAACGTCCTGACTTTC; abundance: .; d_gene: TRBD1; j_gene: TRBJ2-6; v_gene: TRBV28
CDR3aa: CASSHQAEGTDTQYF; CDR3nt: TGCGCCAGCAGCCATCAAGCGGAGGGCACAGATACGCAGTATTTT; abundance: .; d_gene: .; j_gene: TRBJ2-3; v_gene: TRBV4-3
CDR3aa: CASSFVGQGGTDTQYF; CDR3nt: TGTGCCAGCAGTTTTGTGGGACAGGGGGGAACAGATACGCAGTATTTT; abundance: .; d_gene: TRBD1; j_gene: TRBJ2-3; v_gene: TRBV28
CDR3aa: CASSSQGPTEAFF; CDR3nt: TGTGCCAGCAGTTCACAGGGTCCCACTGAAGCTTTCTTT; abundance: .; d_gene: .; j_gene: TRBJ1-1; v_gene: TRBV27
CDR3aa: CASSESGGVGQPQHF; CDR3nt: TGCGCCAGCAGTGAGTCAGGAGGGGTAGGTCAGCCCCAGCATTTT; abundance: once; d_gene: .; j_gene: TRBJ1-5; v_gene: TRBV10-2
CDR3aa: CASSFLPSGAFF; CDR3nt: TGTGCCAGCAGTTTTCTCCCTTCGGGAGCTTTCTTT; abundance: .; d_gene: .; j_gene: TRBJ1-1; v_gene: TRBV28
CDR3aa: CASSFQTDNYGYTF; CDR3nt: TGCGCCAGCAGCTTCCAGACAGACAACTATGGCTACACCTTC; abundance: .; d_gene: .; j_gene: TRBJ1-2; v_gene: TRBV5-1
CDR3aa: CASSPGGTGSPLHF; CDR3nt: TGTGCCAGCAGCCCTGGGGGGACGGGTTCACCCCTCCACTTT; abundance: .; d_gene: .; j_gene: TRBJ1-6; v_gene: TRBV4-2
CDR3aa: CASSVGEGQPQHF; CDR3nt: TGTGCCAGCAGCGTAGGGGAGGGTCAGCCCCAGCATTTT; abundance: .; d_gene: .; j_gene: TRBJ1-5; v_gene: TRBV9
CDR3aa: CASSPFGGTEAFF; CDR3nt: TGTGCCAGCTCACCTTTCGGAGGGACTGAAGCTTTCTTT; abundance: few; d_gene: .; j_gene: TRBJ1-1; v_gene: TRBV18
CDR3aa: CASKRTSEHNEQFF; CDR3nt: TGTGCCAGCAAACGGACTAGCGAACACAATGAGCAGTTCTTC; abundance: .; d_gene: TRBD2; j_gene: TRBJ2-1; v_gene: TRBV27
CDR3aa: CASSQPGTNGINEQFF; CDR3nt: TGCGCCAGCAGCCAACCCGGGACTAATGGGATCAATGAGCAGTTCTTC; abundance: .; d_gene: TRBD2; j_gene: TRBJ2-1; v_gene: TRBV4-3
CDR3aa: CASTDRVTNYGYTF; CDR3nt: TGTGCCAGCACGGACAGGGTAACTAACTATGGCTACACCTTC; abundance: .; d_gene: TRBD1; j_gene: TRBJ1-2; v_gene: TRBV7-9
CDR3aa: CASSDGQVSYGYTF; CDR3nt: TGTGCCAGCAGTGATGGACAGGTCTCCTATGGCTACACCTTC; abundance: .; d_gene: TRBD1; j_gene: TRBJ1-2; v_gene: TRBV2
CDR3aa: CASSKGEGSSGNTEAFF; CDR3nt: TGTGCCAGCAGCAAAGGGGAGGGTTCCTCGGGGAACACTGAAGCTTTCTTT; abundance: .; d_gene: .; j_gene: TRBJ1-1; v_gene: TRBV21-1
CDR3aa: CASSLEYPVLPGTQYF; CDR3nt: TGCGCCAGCAGCTTGGAATACCCCGTCCTCCCGGGTACGCAGTATTTT; abundance: .; d_gene: .; j_gene: TRBJ2-3; v_gene: TRBV5-1
CDR3aa: CASSPGLAGDTDTQYF; CDR3nt: TGTGCCAGCTCACCGGGACTAGCGGGAGACACAGATACGCAGTATTTT; abundance: .; d_gene: TRBD2; j_gene: TRBJ2-3; v_gene: TRBV18
CDR3aa: CASSSRDSLGEQFF; CDR3nt: TGTGCCAGCAGCTCCCGGGACAGCCTCGGGGAGCAGTTCTTC; abundance: once; d_gene: TRBD1; j_gene: TRBJ2-1; v_gene: TRBV9
CDR3aa: CASSLGGSSDTQYF; CDR3nt: TGTGCCAGCAGCTTGGGAGGGTCGTCAGATACGCAGTATTTT; abundance: .; d_gene: .; j_gene: TRBJ2-3; v_gene: TRBV5-8
CDR3aa: CASSLGGVRTDTQYF; CDR3nt: TGTGCCAGCAGCTTGGGCGGGGTTCGCACAGATACGCAGTATTTT; abundance: .; d_gene: .; j_gene: TRBJ2-3; v_gene: TRBV5-4
CDR3aa: CASNDGGAPAEAFF; CDR3nt: TGTGCCAGTAACGATGGAGGGGCCCCTGCTGAAGCTTTCTTT; abundance: .; d_gene: .; j_gene: TRBJ1-1; v_gene: TRBV19
CDR3aa: CASSPTGFINEKLFF; CDR3nt: TGTGCCAGCAGCCCCACAGGGTTCATTAATGAAAAACTGTTTTTT; abundance: .; d_gene: .; j_gene: TRBJ1-4; v_gene: TRBV9
CDR3aa: CASSLTGEETGELFF; CDR3nt: TGCGCCAGCAGCCTTACAGGGGAGGAAACCGGGGAGCTGTTTTTT; abundance: few; d_gene: .; j_gene: TRBJ2-2; v_gene: TRBV4-1
CDR3aa: CASSYVRHLNTEAFF; CDR3nt: TGTGCCAGCAGTTACGTCCGACACTTAAACACTGAAGCTTTCTTT; abundance: .; d_gene: .; j_gene: TRBJ1-1; v_gene: TRBV6-6
CDR3aa: CASSVDEGVIDEQFF; CDR3nt: TGTGCCAGCAGCGTAGACGAGGGAGTTATTGATGAGCAGTTCTTC; abundance: .; d_gene: .; j_gene: TRBJ2-1; v_gene: TRBV9
CDR3aa: CASSEAAARYGYTF; CDR3nt: TGTGCCAGCAGTGAAGCGGCCGCTCGATATGGCTACACCTTC; abundance: few; d_gene: .; j_gene: TRBJ1-2; v_gene: TRBV6-1
CDR3aa: CASGPPGGANTGELFF; CDR3nt: TGTGCTAGTGGCCCCCCTGGGGGGGCGAACACCGGGGAGCTGTTTTTT; abundance: .; d_gene: TRBD2; j_gene: TRBJ2-2; v_gene: TRBV12-5
CDR3aa: CASSWGGYNEQFF; CDR3nt: TGTGCCAGCAGCTGGGGGGGTTACAATGAGCAGTTCTTC; abundance: .; d_gene: TRBD2; j_gene: TRBJ2-1; v_gene: TRBV5-8
CDR3aa: CASSSDRGNEKLFF; CDR3nt: TGCGCCAGCAGCTCTGACAGGGGAAATGAAAAACTGTTTTTT; abundance: .; d_gene: TRBD1; j_gene: TRBJ1-4; v_gene: TRBV5-1
CDR3aa: CASTREGAFF; CDR3nt: TGTGCCAGCACAAGGGAGGGAGCTTTCTTT; abundance: .; d_gene: .; j_gene: TRBJ1-1; v_gene: TRBV2
CDR3aa: CASSLGRDGYTF; CDR3nt: TGTGCCAGCAGCTTAGGGAGAGATGGCTACACCTTC; abundance: .; d_gene: .; j_gene: TRBJ1-2; v_gene: TRBV13
CDR3aa: CASSPRGGENSPLHF; CDR3nt: TGTGCCAGCAGCCCCCGGGGGGGTGAGAATTCACCCCTCCACTTT; abundance: once; d_gene: .; j_gene: TRBJ1-6; v_gene: TRBV13
CDR3aa: CASSIVRAGGTDTQYF; CDR3nt: TGTGCCAGTAGTATTGTACGAGCGGGGGGCACAGATACGCAGTATTTT; abundance: .; d_gene: TRBD2; j_gene: TRBJ2-3; v_gene: TRBV19
CDR3aa: CASSQPLPRGEGTEAFF; CDR3nt: TGCGCCAGCAGCCAACCTCTCCCGCGGGGGGAGGGCACTGAAGCTTTCTTT; abundance: .; d_gene: .; j_gene: TRBJ1-1; v_gene: TRBV4-1